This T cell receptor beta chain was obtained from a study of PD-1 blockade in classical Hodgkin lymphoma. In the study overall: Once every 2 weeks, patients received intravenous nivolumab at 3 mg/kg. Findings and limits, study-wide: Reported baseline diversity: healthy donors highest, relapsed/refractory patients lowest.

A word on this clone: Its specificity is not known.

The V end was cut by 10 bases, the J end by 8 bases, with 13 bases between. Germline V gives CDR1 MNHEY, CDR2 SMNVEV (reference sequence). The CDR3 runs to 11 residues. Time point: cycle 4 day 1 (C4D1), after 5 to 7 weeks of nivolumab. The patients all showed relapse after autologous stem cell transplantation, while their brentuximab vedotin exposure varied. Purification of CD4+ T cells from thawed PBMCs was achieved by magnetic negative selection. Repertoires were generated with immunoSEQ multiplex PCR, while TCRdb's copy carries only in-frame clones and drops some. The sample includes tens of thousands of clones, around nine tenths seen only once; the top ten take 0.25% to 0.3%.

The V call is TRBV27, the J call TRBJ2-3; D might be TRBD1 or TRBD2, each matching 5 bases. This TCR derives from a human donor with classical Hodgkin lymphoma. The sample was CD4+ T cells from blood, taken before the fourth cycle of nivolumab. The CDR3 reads CATTLGTTQYF. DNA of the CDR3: TGTGCCACCACACTCGGGACTACGCAGTATTTT.